This T cell receptor beta chain was obtained from a study of blood T cell repertoires in COVID-19. On the study more broadly: Researchers got acute and convalescent COVID-19 samples from the United States, Italy and Spain. From T cells, B-cell-depleted T cells, or PBMCs came the material, which was cDNA or gDNA.

The ends were cut back, 5 bases at V and 4 bases at J, with 6 bases in the middle. The CDR3 has 11 residues. Germline lookup yields CDR1 SGHTA and CDR2 FQGNSA. Per the original data handling: Reference gene primer amplification in the assay estimated nucleated cell counts. TCRdb keeps only in-frame clones here, not all; method: immunoSEQ multiplex PCR. V and J calls and clone size follow that table, whereas D and trimming were derived from the DNA. The sample records over 100,000 clones, 79% being singletons. The gene calls are TRBV7-2 and TRBJ2-7; D unresolved. The material sequenced was peripheral blood. The TCR comes from a woman at least 80 years old with acute or convalescent COVID-19. The CDR3 here is CASSLQYEQYF. CDR3 bases: TGTGCCAGCAGCCTACAGTACGAGCAGTACTTC.